What follows are 4 T cell receptor beta chains derived from one specimen sequenced in a study of blood T cell repertoires in COVID-19. TCRdb's copy holds only in-frame clones and misses some; the assay was immunoSEQ multiplex PCR. This table has 240,000 or so clones, about four fifths appearing once. The sequenced sample consisted of peripheral blood. These receptors originate from an elderly woman with COVID-19, enrolled during active disease.

CDR3 in amino acids: CASTNSSEHYNEQFF. CDR3 nucleotide sequence: TGTGCCAGCACCAATTCTAGCGAACACTACAATGAGCAGTTCTTC. This rearrangement joins TRBV7-3 to TRBJ2-1, with D perhaps TRBD2 (6 bases). Germline values: CDR1 SGHTA, CDR2 FQGTGA. This CDR3 region has 15 residues. V dropped 7 bases and J dropped 3 bases, with 16 bases sitting between them.

This clone was observed a few times. The V and J genes are TRBV28 and TRBJ1-1, with TRBD1 matching over 7 bases. Trimming cost V 10 bases and J 0 bases; bases outside gene matches: 5. Germline assignment: CDR1 MDHEN and CDR2 SYDVKM. The CDR3 has 13 amino acids. CDR3 protein: CATRTGLNTEAFF. The CDR3 nucleotides read TGTGCCACCAGGACAGGCCTGAACACTGAAGCTTTCTTT. Full variable domain (remainder filled in from reference TRBV28 and TRBJ1-1): DVKVTQSSRYLVKRTGEKVFLECVQDMDHENMFWYRQDPGLGLRLIYFSYDVKMKEKGDIPEGYSVSREKKERFSLILESASTNQTSMYLCATRTGLNTEAFFGQGTRLTVV.

V usage is TRBV5-1 and J usage is TRBJ2-7; 8 nucleotides align to TRBD1. Unmatched junction bases numbered 4, after V lost 0 bases and J lost 5 bases. Per germline, CDR1 SGHRS and CDR2 YFSETQ. There are 14 residues in the CDR3. CDR3 bases: TGCGCCAGCAGCTTGGTTGCAGGGGGCCACGAGCAGTACTTC. This codes for CASSLVAGGHEQYF.

The chain is built from TRBV4-2 and TRBJ1-3; tentative D call: TRBD1 (5 bases). Germline CDR1 is LGHNA and CDR2 is YNFKEQ. The CDR3 has 13 amino acids. V lost 1 base and J 5 bases, leaving 6 bases between the germline ends. This CDR3 reads CASSQGQRNTIYF. Here the CDR3 DNA reads TGTGCCAGCAGCCAAGGACAGAGAAACACCATATATTTT.